This T cell receptor beta chain was documented in a study of blood T cells in healthy people across ages. Findings and limits, study-wide: No conclusive comparison of naive versus antigen-experienced cells was possible with unsorted PBMCs. Versus aged donors, long-lived donors had higher diversity and more naive CD4+ cells.

Using a J-beta primer mix together with a sample-barcoded 5' primer, a second PCR was run for about 6 to 12 cycles. Each cDNA molecule received a tag from a template-switch adaptor that had 12 random nucleotides. TCRdb ran MiXCR on the 5' RACE reads and lists one entry per CDR3 protein. The table lists over 1.5 million distinct CDR3 sequences, 40% to 55% of them singletons. Germline V gene data show CDR1 as SQVTM and CDR2 as ANQGSEA. The CDR3 totals 12 residues. Trimming took off 7 bases at V and 8 bases at J, with 17 bases between the two ends. Only a few counts were recorded for this clonotype. Its target is unknown.

This receptor was taken from a woman aged 40-49 years in good health. What was sequenced was blood. The V call is TRBV29-1, the J call TRBJ1-2; D perhaps matches TRBD1 (6 bases). CDR3 amino acids: CSASTGLYGYTF. CDR3 in DNA: TGCAGCGCTAGTACAGGGCTATACGGCTACACCTTC.